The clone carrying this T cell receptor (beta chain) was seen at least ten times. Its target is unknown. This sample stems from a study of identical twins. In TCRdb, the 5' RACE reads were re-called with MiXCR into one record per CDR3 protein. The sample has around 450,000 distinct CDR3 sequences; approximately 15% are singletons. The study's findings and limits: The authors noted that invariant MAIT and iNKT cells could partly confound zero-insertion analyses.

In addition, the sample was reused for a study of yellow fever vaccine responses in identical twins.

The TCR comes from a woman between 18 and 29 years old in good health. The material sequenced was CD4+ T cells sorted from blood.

Here the CDR3 reads CSVGTSIDEQFF. The CDR3 nucleotides read TGCAGCGTTGGGACTAGCATCGATGAGCAGTTCTTC. This sequence joins TRBV29-1 and TRBJ2-1, with TRBD2 identical over 8 bases. J was trimmed by 8 bases and V by 4 bases; bases with no gene match: 4. Germline assignment: CDR1 SQVTM and CDR2 ANQGSEA. CDR3 length equals 12 residues.